The T cell receptor (beta chain) described here comes from a study of T cells in Graves' hyperthyroidism and ophthalmopathy. It was RNA transcripts that yielded the amplified TCR beta CDR3 regions. Primed by the HTBI set, a first-round RT-PCR was run on the TCR CDR3. MiXCR, run by TCRdb on the multiplex PCR reads, gives a single entry per CDR3 protein. The table lists approximately 740,000 distinct CDR3 sequences, approximately 14% of them singletons. This clonotype was seen a few times. The CDR3 is 16 amino acids. Germline values: CDR1 MDHEN, CDR2 SYDVKM. V shed 0 bases and J shed 5 bases, with 17 bases lying between them.

The chain links TRBV28 to TRBJ2-7; D perhaps matches TRBD2 (7 bases). Sequencing was done on a sample of blood. The source is a woman aged 18-30 years with Graves' hyperthyroidism. The CDR3 nucleotides are TGTGCCAGCAGTTTATGGGGGTCGCAGGGGAGGGACGAGCAGTACTTC. It specifies CASSLWGSQGRDEQYF.